The 5 T cell receptor beta chains below all came from one sample that was sequenced in a study of blood T cell repertoires in COVID-19. Produced via immunoSEQ multiplex PCR; TCRdb's table is partial and in-frame only. The sample has 150,000 to 200,000 clones, about 87% seen once. Sequences were obtained from peripheral blood. The receptors come from a man aged 40-49 years with active or convalescent COVID-19.

J is TRBJ2-3 and V is TRBV6-5; D is perhaps TRBD2 (5 bases). Trimming took off 7 bases at V and 1 base at J, with 15 bases between the two ends. CDR3 length equals 15 residues. In germline, CDR1 is MNHEY, CDR2 SVGAGI. The CDR3: CASKPRTFGTDTQYF. The CDR3 nucleotides read TGTGCCAGCAAACCGCGGACTTTCGGCACAGATACGCAGTATTTT.

The chain recombines TRBV28 with TRBJ2-7, with unresolved D. Trimming removed 6 bases from V and 4 bases from J, with 10 bases in between. This CDR3 comprises 12 residues. The germline CDR1 and CDR2 sequences are MDHEN and SYDVKM. The CDR3 DNA reads as TGTGCCAGCAGCCCTCCCTCTTACGAGCAGTACTTC. This codes for CASSPPSYEQYF.

The chain links TRBV6-5 to TRBJ1-1; unclear D gene. CDR3 length: 14 amino acids. V lost 10 bases to trimming and J lost 0 bases, with 15 bases between them. From germline, CDR1 is MNHEY and CDR2 SVGAGI. The CDR3 DNA reads TGTGCCACCTACAGCGGCTATTTGAACACTGAAGCTTTCTTT. It is translated as CATYSGYLNTEAFF.

The table lists this clone with a few counts. This rearrangement joins TRBV7-9 to TRBJ1-4, with 9 nucleotides matching TRBD1. Germline-derived CDR1 and CDR2 are SEHNR and FQNEAQ (reference sequence). CDR3 length: 17 amino acids. With 1 base clipped from V and 3 bases from J, the junction kept 6 bases outside the gene matches. The CDR3 region is CASSLGDRVGANEKLFF. The CDR3 region has the DNA TGTGCCAGCAGCTTAGGGGACAGGGTTGGAGCTAATGAAAAACTGTTTTTT.

V and J are TRBV6-2 or TRBV6-3 and TRBJ2-2; TRBD1 aligns across 8 bases. The germline V gene has CDR1 MNHEY and CDR2 SVGEGT. The CDR3 covers 16 residues. J lost 4 bases, V lost 0 bases, and 4 bases had no gene match. CDR3 bases: TGTGCCAGCAGTTACTCGACAGGGGTGATCACCGGGGAGCTGTTTTTT. Protein: CASSYSTGVITGELFF.